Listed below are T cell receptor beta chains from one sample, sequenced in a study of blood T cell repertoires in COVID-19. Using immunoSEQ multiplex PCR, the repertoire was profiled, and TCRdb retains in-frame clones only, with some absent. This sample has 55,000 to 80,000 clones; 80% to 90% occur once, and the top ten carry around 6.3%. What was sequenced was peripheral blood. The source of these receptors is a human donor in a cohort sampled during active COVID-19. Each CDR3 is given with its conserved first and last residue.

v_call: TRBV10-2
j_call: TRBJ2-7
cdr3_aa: CASRRAGESYEQYF

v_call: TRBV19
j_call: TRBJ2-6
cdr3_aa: CASSSGISGANVLTF

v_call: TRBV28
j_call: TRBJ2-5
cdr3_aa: CASSFVTGYQETQYF

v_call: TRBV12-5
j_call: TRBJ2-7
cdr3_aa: CASGLVSRAGYEQYF

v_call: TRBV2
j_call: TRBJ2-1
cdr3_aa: CASARGGSYNEQFF

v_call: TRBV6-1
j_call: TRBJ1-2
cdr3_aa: CASSERYRPGTALGYTF

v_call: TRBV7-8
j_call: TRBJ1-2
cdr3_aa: CASSLGFERGYGYTF

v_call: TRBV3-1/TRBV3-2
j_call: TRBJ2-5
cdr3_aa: CASSQHPGLAGGLKTQYF

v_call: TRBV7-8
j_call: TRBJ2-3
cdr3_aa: CASSRSTDTQYF

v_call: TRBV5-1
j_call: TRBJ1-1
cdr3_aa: CASSFGGQDTNTEAFF

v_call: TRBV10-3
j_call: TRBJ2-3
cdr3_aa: CAISVKRGVDTQYF

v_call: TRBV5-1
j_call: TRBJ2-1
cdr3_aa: CASSLGGQGEKFF

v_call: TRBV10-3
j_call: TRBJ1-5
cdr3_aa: CAISESWRDSNQPQHF

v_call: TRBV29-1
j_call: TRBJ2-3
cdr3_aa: CSVALTSGRGGDTQYF

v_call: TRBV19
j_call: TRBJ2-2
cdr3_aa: CASTTGLAGGTGELFF

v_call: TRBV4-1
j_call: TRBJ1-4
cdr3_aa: CASSARDTHEKLFF

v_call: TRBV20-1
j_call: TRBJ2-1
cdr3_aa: CSASPVGVNEQFF

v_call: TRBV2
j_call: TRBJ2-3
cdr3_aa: CASSAGSGTDTQYF

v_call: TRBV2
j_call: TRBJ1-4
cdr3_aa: CASGPGHRSANEKLFF

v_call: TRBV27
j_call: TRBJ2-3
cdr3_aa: CASRETGGRDTQYF

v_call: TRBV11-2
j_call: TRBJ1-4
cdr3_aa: CASSLVGATVEKLFF

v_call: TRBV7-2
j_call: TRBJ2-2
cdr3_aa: CASSPRLAGGLTGELFF

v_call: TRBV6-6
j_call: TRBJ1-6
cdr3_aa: CASSRDGFSSYNSPLHF

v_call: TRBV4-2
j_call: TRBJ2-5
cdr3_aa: CASRALPQETQYF

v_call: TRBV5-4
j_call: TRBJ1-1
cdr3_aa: CASSTQGWGTEAFF

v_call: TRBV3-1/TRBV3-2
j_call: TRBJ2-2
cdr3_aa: CASSRQLAGVGRVNTGELFF

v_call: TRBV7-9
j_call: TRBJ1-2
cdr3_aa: CASSLEGGARYGYTF

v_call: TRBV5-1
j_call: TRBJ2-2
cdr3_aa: CASSWMDSNTGELFF

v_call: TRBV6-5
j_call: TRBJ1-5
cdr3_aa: CASSYGRGSNQPQHF

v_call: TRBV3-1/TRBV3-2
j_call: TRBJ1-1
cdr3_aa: CASSLNRGSSTEAFF

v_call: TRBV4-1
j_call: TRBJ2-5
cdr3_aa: CASSPAEVRGRETQYF

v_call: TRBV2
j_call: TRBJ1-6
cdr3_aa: CASSPRNNSPLHF

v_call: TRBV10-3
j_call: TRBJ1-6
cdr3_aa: CAISDGQGRNSPLHF